This T cell receptor (beta chain) was identified in a study of blood T cell repertoires in COVID-19. The data were produced by immunoSEQ multiplex PCR, yet TCRdb's version contains in-frame clones alone and is incomplete. The table records about 150,000 clones, 65% to 85% of them present only once. This CDR3 region has 15 residues. V was pared by 1 base and J by 3 bases, with 13 bases between. CDR1 and CDR2 from the germline V gene are SGHTA and FQGNSA. The J gene is TRBJ2-7, the V gene TRBV7-2, with D possibly matching TRBD2 (5 bases). This clonotype was obtained from an older woman with acute or convalescent COVID-19. Sequences were obtained from peripheral blood. The CDR3 coding sequence is TGTGCCAGCAGCTTAGTTTCGGGAAACAACTACGAGCAGTACTTC. This gives the protein CASSLVSGNNYEQYF.